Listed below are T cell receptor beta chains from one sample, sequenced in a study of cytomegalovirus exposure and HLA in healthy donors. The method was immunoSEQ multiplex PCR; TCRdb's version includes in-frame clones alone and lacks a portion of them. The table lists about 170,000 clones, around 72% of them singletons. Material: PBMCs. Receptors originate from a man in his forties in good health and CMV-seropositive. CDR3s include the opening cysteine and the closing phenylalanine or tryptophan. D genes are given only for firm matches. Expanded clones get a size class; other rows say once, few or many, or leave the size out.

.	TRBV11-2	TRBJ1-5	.	CASSPNSPGSNQPQHF	TGTGCCAGCAGCCCCAACTCCCCAGGTAGCAATCAGCCCCAGCATTTT
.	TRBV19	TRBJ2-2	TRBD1	CASTPGTQGFTGELFF	TGTGCCAGTACCCCCGGCACACAGGGGTTCACCGGGGAGCTGTTTTTT
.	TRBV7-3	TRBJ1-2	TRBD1	CASSATGEMKGYTF	TGTGCCAGCAGCGCAACAGGGGAAATGAAGGGCTACACCTTC
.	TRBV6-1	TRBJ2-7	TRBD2	CASSKTRGGPDEQYF	TGTGCCAGCAGTAAGACGCGGGGGGGCCCCGACGAGCAGTACTTC
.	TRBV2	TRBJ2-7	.	CASSGTGIYEQYF	TGTGCCAGCAGTGGAACAGGGATCTACGAGCAGTACTTC
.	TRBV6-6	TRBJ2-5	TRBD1	CASSRGGQGGETQYF	TGTGCCAGCAGTAGAGGTGGACAGGGCGGGGAGACCCAGTACTTC
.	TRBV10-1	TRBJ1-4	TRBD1	CASRKNRTGRVVKLFF	TGCGCCAGCAGGAAGAACAGGACAGGGAGGGTGGTAAAACTGTTTTTT
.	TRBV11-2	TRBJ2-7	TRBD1	CASTLTGTGRYEQYF	TGTGCCAGCACCCTGACCGGGACAGGTCGTTACGAGCAGTACTTC
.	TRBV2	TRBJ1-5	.	CASAPGPRGYQPQHF	TGTGCCAGCGCCCCGGGACCCCGGGGGTATCAGCCCCAGCATTTT
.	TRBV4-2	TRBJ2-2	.	CASSQDSSEAGELFF	TGTGCCAGCAGCCAAGATTCTAGCGAGGCCGGGGAGCTGTTTTTT
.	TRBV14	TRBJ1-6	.	CASSQDVGAGGALHF	TGTGCCAGCAGCCAAGATGTAGGGGCCGGGGGGGCCCTCCACTTT
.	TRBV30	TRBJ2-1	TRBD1	CAWTTGVTGEQFF	TGTGCCTGGACAACAGGGGTTACGGGTGAGCAGTTCTTC
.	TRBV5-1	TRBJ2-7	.	CASSLQGWNDEQYF	TGCGCCAGCAGCTTGCAGGGGTGGAATGACGAGCAGTACTTC
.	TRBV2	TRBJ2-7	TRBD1	CASSDPQGVTYEQYF	TGTGCCAGCAGTGATCCCCAGGGGGTTACCTACGAGCAGTACTTC
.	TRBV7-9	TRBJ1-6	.	CASSPSGAGAPNSPLHF	TGTGCCAGCAGCCCATCCGGGGCGGGGGCTCCTAATTCACCCCTCCACTTT
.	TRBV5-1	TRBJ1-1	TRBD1	CASSRSRTGGNTEAFF	TGCGCCAGCAGCAGAAGTAGGACAGGGGGCAACACTGAAGCTTTCTTT
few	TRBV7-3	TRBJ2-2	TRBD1	CASTPQGGDANTGELFF	TGTGCCAGCACCCCACAGGGGGGCGATGCGAACACCGGGGAGCTGTTTTTT
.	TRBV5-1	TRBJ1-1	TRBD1	CASSWGTENTEAFF	TGCGCCAGCAGCTGGGGGACAGAAAACACTGAAGCTTTCTTT
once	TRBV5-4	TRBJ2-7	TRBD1	CASSAGGTYEQYF	TGTGCCAGCAGCGCAGGGGGAACCTACGAGCAGTACTTC
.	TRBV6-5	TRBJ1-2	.	CASSSRWGDSYGYTF	TGTGCCAGCAGTTCCCGGTGGGGGGATTCTTATGGCTACACCTTC
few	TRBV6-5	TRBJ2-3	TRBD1	CASSYGGRGQDTQYF	TGTGCCAGCAGTTATGGAGGCAGGGGGCAAGATACGCAGTATTTT
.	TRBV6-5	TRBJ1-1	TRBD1	CASRKGQGAAEAFF	TGTGCCAGCAGAAAGGGACAGGGGGCCGCAGAAGCTTTCTTT
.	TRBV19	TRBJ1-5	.	CASSVPAGNIQPQHF	TGTGCCAGTAGTGTGCCGGCAGGGAATATTCAGCCCCAGCATTTT
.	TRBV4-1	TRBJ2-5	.	CASSQDTDTIQEQYF	TGCGCCAGCAGCCAAGATACGGACACCATCCAGGAGCAGTACTTC
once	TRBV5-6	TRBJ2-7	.	CASSLEGVEWGSGVYEQYF	TGTGCCAGCAGCTTGGAGGGGGTAGAATGGGGAAGTGGAGTCTACGAGCAGTACTTC
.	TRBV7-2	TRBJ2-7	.	CASSLEVGAHEQYF	TGTGCCAGCAGCTTAGAGGTGGGCGCCCACGAGCAGTACTTC
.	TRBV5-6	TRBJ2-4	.	CASSLSGRTAKNIQYF	TGTGCCAGCAGCTTGTCGGGGAGGACGGCCAAAAACATTCAGTACTTC
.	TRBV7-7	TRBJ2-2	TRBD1	CASSSGQGGPTGELFF	TGTGCTAGCAGCTCAGGACAGGGGGGACCCACCGGGGAGCTGTTTTTT
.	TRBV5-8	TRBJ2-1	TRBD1	CASSLGQGAQNEQFF	TGTGCCAGCAGCTTGGGGCAGGGGGCGCAAAATGAGCAGTTCTTC
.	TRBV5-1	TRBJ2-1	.	CASTLHSNEQFF	TGCGCCAGCACCCTCCACAGCAATGAGCAGTTCTTC
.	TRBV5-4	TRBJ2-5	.	CASSRVGASQETQYF	TGTGCCAGCAGCCGGGTGGGGGCTTCTCAAGAGACCCAGTACTTC
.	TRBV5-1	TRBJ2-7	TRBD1	CASSLGTGGLPDYEQYF	TGCGCCAGCAGCTTGGGGACAGGGGGCCTCCCGGACTACGAGCAGTACTTC
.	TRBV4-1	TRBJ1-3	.	CASSQPAGNPGNTIYF	TGCGCCAGCAGCCAACCGGCGGGGAACCCTGGAAACACCATATATTTT
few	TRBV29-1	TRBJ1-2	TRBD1	CSAGQEGYGYTF	TGCAGCGCCGGACAGGAGGGGTATGGCTACACCTTC
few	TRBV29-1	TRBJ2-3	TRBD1	CSVVTGQGEDTQYF	TGCAGCGTTGTAACGGGACAGGGGGAAGATACGCAGTATTTT
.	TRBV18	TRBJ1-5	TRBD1	CASSRRGPGQPQHF	TGTGCCAGCTCTCGCAGGGGGCCGGGTCAGCCCCAGCATTTT
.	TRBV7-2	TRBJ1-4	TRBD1	CASSWGQAGEKLFF	TGTGCCAGCAGCTGGGGACAGGCGGGTGAAAAACTGTTTTTT
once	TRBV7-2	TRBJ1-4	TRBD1	CASSLTGTVATNEKLFF	TGTGCCAGCAGCTTGACCGGGACAGTTGCAACTAATGAAAAACTGTTTTTT
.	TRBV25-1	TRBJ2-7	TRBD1	CASLGTGAIYEQYF	TGTGCCAGCCTCGGGACAGGGGCGATCTACGAGCAGTACTTC
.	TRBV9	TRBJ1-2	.	CASSVVAHGYGYTF	TGTGCCAGCAGCGTAGTCGCGCACGGCTATGGCTACACCTTC
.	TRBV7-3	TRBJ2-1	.	CASSWGVAGYNEQFF	TGTGCCAGCAGCTGGGGCGTTGCGGGGTACAATGAGCAGTTCTTC
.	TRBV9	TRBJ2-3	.	CASSVAEGGVNTDTQYF	TGTGCCAGCAGCGTGGCCGAGGGGGGGGTTAATACAGATACGCAGTATTTT
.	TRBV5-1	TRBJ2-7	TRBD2	CASSGTSGGTSSYEQYF	TGCGCCAGCAGTGGGACTAGCGGGGGGACTAGCTCCTACGAGCAGTACTTC
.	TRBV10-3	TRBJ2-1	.	CAISDTPYSYNEQFF	TGTGCCATCAGTGACACTCCCTACTCCTACAATGAGCAGTTCTTC
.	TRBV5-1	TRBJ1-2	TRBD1	CASSSGQGVSLPYGYTF	TGCGCCAGCAGCTCCGGACAGGGTGTAAGCCTCCCCTATGGCTACACCTTC
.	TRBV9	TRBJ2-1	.	CASSVGGTYNEQFF	TGTGCCAGCAGCGTAGGCGGAACCTACAATGAGCAGTTCTTC
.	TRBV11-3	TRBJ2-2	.	CASSPTGNTGELFF	TGTGCCAGCAGCCCGACAGGGAACACCGGGGAGCTGTTTTTT
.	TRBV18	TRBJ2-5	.	CASSPADSQETQYF	TGTGCCAGCTCACCAGCAGACAGCCAAGAGACCCAGTACTTC
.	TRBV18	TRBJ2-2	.	CASSPRAGSNTGELFF	TGTGCCAGCTCACCCCGGGCAGGGTCGAACACCGGGGAGCTGTTTTTT
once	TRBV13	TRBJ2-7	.	CASSLGGLPYEQYF	TGTGCCAGCAGCTTAGGGGGGCTGCCCTACGAGCAGTACTTC
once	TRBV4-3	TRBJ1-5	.	CASSQDILNQPQHF	TGCGCCAGCAGCCAGGACATACTAAATCAGCCCCAGCATTTT
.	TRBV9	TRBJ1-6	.	CASSVGGGRSSYNSPLHF	TGTGCCAGCAGCGTAGGGGGAGGCAGGAGCTCCTATAATTCACCCCTCCACTTT
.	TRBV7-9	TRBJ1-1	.	CASSLVEVHEAFF	TGTGCCAGCAGCTTAGTGGAGGTTCACGAAGCTTTCTTT
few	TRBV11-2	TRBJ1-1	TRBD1	CASSLPSGRGKAFF	TGTGCCAGCAGCCTTCCCTCGGGCAGGGGGAAAGCTTTCTTT
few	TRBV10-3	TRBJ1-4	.	CAISEWGGLNEKLFF	TGTGCCATCAGTGAGTGGGGAGGGCTTAATGAAAAACTGTTTTTT
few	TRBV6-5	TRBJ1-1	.	CASRPNRENTEAFF	TGTGCCAGCCGCCCAAACAGGGAGAACACTGAAGCTTTCTTT
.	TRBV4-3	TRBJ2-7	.	CASSQEGARGRSAPYEQYF	TGCGCCAGCAGCCAAGAAGGGGCCAGGGGTAGATCCGCGCCCTACGAGCAGTACTTC
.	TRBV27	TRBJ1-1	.	CASSLLGRGGKTEAFF	TGTGCCAGCAGTTTATTGGGCCGGGGGGGTAAGACTGAAGCTTTCTTT
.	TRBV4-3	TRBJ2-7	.	CASSQDSFGQGLYEQYF	TGCGCCAGCAGCCAAGATAGCTTTGGACAGGGACTATACGAGCAGTACTTC
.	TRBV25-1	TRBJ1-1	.	CASSTGTGNTEAFF	TGTGCCAGCAGCACAGGGACGGGGAACACTGAAGCTTTCTTT